This T cell receptor (beta chain) appears in the sequencing data of a study of T cell responses to AZD1222 COVID-19 vaccine. The CDR3 is 14 amino acids. V dropped 7 bases and J dropped 8; count of bases not matched to a gene: 10. Germline loops: CDR1 MGHDK, CDR2 SYGVNS. With respect to this clone: Its target is unknown.

Data came from immunoSEQ multiplex PCR; TCRdb stores just in-frame clones and leaves some out. The sample lists some 150,000 clones; approximately 89% were seen once. Study-level results: Repertoires in all cases were sampled only once the peak T cell response had passed. Females outnumbered males among donors, who were mostly white British; clonal diversity was possibly underestimated.

The receptor comes from an adult in good health. The source was peripheral blood, collected on day 0 of MenACWY control vaccination. The chain recombines TRBV25-1 with TRBJ1-4; 7 bases line up with TRBD1. CDR3 sequence: CASNPDRVGEKLFF. In DNA, the CDR3 is TGTGCCAGCAACCCAGACAGGGTTGGAGAAAAACTGTTTTTT.